These 19 T cell receptor beta chains originate from one sample sequenced in a study of early T cells in non-severe SARS-CoV-2 infection. In TCRdb, the 5' RACE reads were re-called with MiXCR into one record per CDR3 protein. The sample lists roughly 62,000 distinct CDR3 sequences, 7% to 8% occurring once. The sample consisted of whole blood. The origin of the receptors is an adult who was a healthcare worker with PCR-confirmed SARS-CoV-2 infection or an uninfected control (not recorded which).

This clonotype showed up many times. This chain uses TRBV7-9 with TRBJ1-3; TRBD1 might be the D (6 bases). CDR1 is SEHNR, CDR2 FQNEAQ, per germline (reference sequence). The CDR3 runs to 14 residues. The V gene lost 4 bases and the J gene lost 4 bases, with 11 bases spanning the gap. The CDR3 nucleotides read TGTGCCAGCAGCTGGAACGACAGGGGAAACACCATATATTTT. Protein sequence: CASSWNDRGNTIYF.

The rearrangement joins TRBV2 to TRBJ1-5, with 11 bases aligning to TRBD1. V dropped 5 bases and J dropped 7; count of bases not matched to a gene: 7. The CDR3 loop spans 15 amino acids. CDR1 is SNHLY, CDR2 FYNNEI, per germline. CDR3 DNA: TGTGCCAGCAGTCTACGGACAGGGGGCGGACAGCCCCAGCATTTT. It is translated as CASSLRTGGGQPQHF. Based on the CDR3 plus reference TRBV2 and TRBJ1-5, the full variable domain is EPEVTQTPSHQVTQMGQEVILRCVPISNHLYFYWYRQILGQKVEFLVSFYNNEISEKSEIFDDQFSVERPDGSNFTLKIRSTKLEDSAMYFCASSLRTGGGQPQHFGDGTRLSIL.

This clonotype has ten or more counts. CDR3 sequence reads: CASSTTGGPYEQYF. The DNA of the CDR3 is TGTGCCAGCAGCACCACGGGGGGCCCCTACGAGCAGTACTTC. The V call is TRBV13, the J call TRBJ2-7; TRBD2 is a possible D gene (7 bases). Germline values: CDR1 PRHDT, CDR2 FYEKMQ (reference sequence). This CDR3 has 14 amino acids. V lost 5 bases and J lost 2, with 13 bases in between.

The sample holds many counts of this clonotype. The chain joins TRBV9 to TRBJ2-5, with TRBD2 as a possible D gene (5 bases). Germline V gene data show CDR1 as SGDLS and CDR2 as YYNGEE. The CDR3 is 12 residues long. V lost 3 bases, J lost 4 bases, and 7 bases lay in between. The CDR3 region is CASSGSGETQYF. CDR3 sequence (DNA): TGTGCCAGCAGCGGCAGCGGAGAGACCCAGTACTTC.

This clonotype has only a few counts. V gene TRBV5-4 combines with J gene TRBJ2-2; D remains unclear. Trimming removed 0 bases at V and 5 bases at J, with 8 bases between. Germline CDR1 reads SGHNT; CDR2 reads YYREEE (reference sequence). The CDR3 loop spans 14 amino acids. CDR3 protein: CASSLAGLTGELFF. CDR3 in DNA: TGTGCCAGCAGCTTGGCGGGCCTTACCGGGGAGCTGTTTTTT.

This clonotype was picked up a small number of times. The rearrangement joins TRBV5-8 to TRBJ1-1; D remains unclear. The CDR3 is 15 amino acids. Germline CDR1 SGHTS, CDR2 YDEGEE. Trimming removed 2 bases from V and 3 bases from J, with 14 bases in between. CDR3 in amino acids: CASSLPGEADTEAFF. The CDR3, as DNA: TGTGCCAGCAGCTTACCCGGGGAGGCGGACACTGAAGCTTTCTTT.

This clonotype was detected only a few times. The genes are TRBV28 and TRBJ1-6, with 10 bases that match TRBD1. V dropped 10 bases and J dropped 10; count of bases not matched to a gene: 10. Germline V lookup: CDR1 MDHEN, CDR2 SYDVKM. There are 14 residues in the CDR3. For the CDR3, the DNA is TGTGCCACCTTCAGACAGGGGGCAGGATCACCCCTCCACTTT. Encoded protein: CATFRQGAGSPLHF.

The gene calls are TRBV6-1 and TRBJ1-2; 7 nucleotides align to TRBD1. V trimming: 2 bases; J trimming: 7 bases; junction bases outside the gene matches: 13. The CDR3 totals 16 residues. Germline-derived CDR1 and CDR2 are MNHNS and SASEGT. CDR3 region: CASSEFIGGATPGYTF. In DNA, the CDR3 is TGTGCCAGCAGTGAATTTATAGGGGGCGCGACTCCTGGCTACACCTTC.

The chain combines TRBV5-5 with TRBJ1-2, with D possibly TRBD1 on 6 matching bases. Trimming shortened V by 3 bases and J by 6 bases, and 15 bases separated the two germline ends. This CDR3 spans 14 amino acids. CDR1 and CDR2 (germline): SGHKS, YYEKEE (reference sequence). CDR3 in DNA: TGTGCCAGCAGCTCCGCACAGGGTAGGGATGGCTACACCTTC. As protein: CASSSAQGRDGYTF.

This clonotype was recorded a few times. This rearrangement joins TRBV7-6 to TRBJ2-7; TRBD2 matches 7 bases. The CDR3 covers 15 residues. V lost 5 bases to trimming and J lost 3 bases; unmatched junction nucleotides: 10. Looked up from germline, CDR1 is SGHVS and CDR2 is FNYEAQ. CDR3 residues: CASSPVPGGNYEQYF. Written as DNA, the CDR3 is TGTGCCAGCAGCCCCGTGCCGGGAGGAAACTACGAGCAGTACTTC.

The V and J genes are TRBV24-1 and TRBJ2-3; tentative D call: TRBD1 (5 bases). Germline V gene lookup returns CDR1 KGHDR and CDR2 SFDVKD. V was shortened by 6 bases and J by 6 bases, with 9 bases between the two germline ends. CDR3 length: 12 amino acids. This chain's CDR3 is CATSWGADTQYF. The CDR3 nucleotides are TGTGCCACCAGTTGGGGCGCGGATACGCAGTATTTT.

The sample holds a few counts of this clonotype. The DNA for the CDR3 is TGTGCCAGCAGCTCCTTAGCGGGAGAGGACACGCAGTATTTT. This translates into CASSSLAGEDTQYF. The V and J genes are TRBV7-7 and TRBJ2-3, with 9 positions matching TRBD2. The CDR3 contains 14 residues. Germline-derived CDR1 and CDR2 are SSHAT and FNYEAQ (reference sequence). Trimming removed 4 bases from V and 9 bases from J; junction bases left unmatched: 8.

This sequence joins TRBV2 and TRBJ1-4; 7 nucleotides match TRBD1. Germline CDR1 SNHLY, CDR2 FYNNEI. This CDR3 is built from 15 residues. V was clipped by 6 bases and J by 5 bases; unmatched bases: 9. The CDR3 loop is CASRGPTGRNEKLFF. In DNA, the CDR3 is TGTGCCAGCAGGGGGCCGACAGGGCGAAATGAAAAACTGTTTTTT. Drawing the rest from reference TRBV2 and TRBJ1-4, the complete variable domain is EPEVTQTPSHQVTQMGQEVILRCVPISNHLYFYWYRQILGQKVEFLVSFYNNEISEKSEIFDDQFSVERPDGSNFTLKIRSTKLEDSAMYFCASRGPTGRNEKLFFGSGTQLSVL.

Ten or more counts support this clonotype. The rearrangement uses TRBV3-1 and TRBJ2-5; 11 bases fit TRBD2. Looked up from germline, CDR1 is LGHDT and CDR2 is YNNKEL (reference sequence). The CDR3 sequence is 14 residues long. V was clipped by 3 bases and J by 9 bases; unmatched bases: 6. In DNA form, the CDR3 reads TGTGCCAGCAGCCAGCCTAGCGGGAGGAGGGCCCAGTACTTC. Its protein is CASSQPSGRRAQYF.

There are a few counts of this clonotype. A much larger clone lies a single base off, so this may be a read error. The CDR3 here is CSGSRGTENTIYF. The CDR3 DNA is TGCAGCGGTTCCAGGGGTACTGAAAACACCATATATTTT. This chain connects TRBV29-1 to TRBJ1-3; D perhaps matches TRBD1 (6 bases). The CDR3 length is 13 residues. Trimming shortened V by 7 bases and J by 6 bases, and 16 bases separated the two germline ends. The germline V gene has CDR1 SQVTM and CDR2 ANQGSEA.

This clonotype occurred many times. The chain uses TRBV19 and TRBJ1-5; a possible D gene is TRBD1 (5 bases). The CDR3 sequence is 13 residues long. Germline V gene lookup returns CDR1 LNHDA and CDR2 SQIVND (reference sequence). V lost 4 bases and J lost 7, with 11 bases in between. The CDR3 loop reads CASSTRADQPQHF. CDR3 coding DNA: TGTGCCAGTAGTACCAGGGCCGACCAGCCCCAGCATTTT. Full variable domain (outside the CDR3, taken from reference TRBV19 and TRBJ1-5): DGGITQSPKYLFRKEGQNVTLSCEQNLNHDAMYWYRQDPGQGLRLIYYSQIVNDFQKGDIAEGYSVSREKKESFPLTVTSAQKNPTAFYLCASSTRADQPQHFGDGTRLSIL.

This clonotype was found many times. The rearrangement uses TRBV19 and TRBJ2-5; 14 bases match TRBD2. Per germline, CDR1 LNHDA and CDR2 SQIVND (reference sequence). The trim removed 3 bases at V and 4 bases at J, leaving 13 bases unmatched. This CDR3 comprises 19 residues. The CDR3 coding sequence is TGTGCCAGTAGTATGCTGACAGGGGAAGGACTAGCGGGAGGAGAGACCCAGTACTTC. Translated: CASSMLTGEGLAGGETQYF.

This clonotype was recorded at least ten times. This chain uses TRBV20-1 with TRBJ2-3, with 8 bases lining up with TRBD2. With V trimmed by 6 bases and J by 5 bases, 19 bases remained unmatched. Germline V gives CDR1 DFQATT, CDR2 SNEGSKA (reference sequence). This CDR3 spans 17 amino acids. The CDR3 loop reads CSAKPWGLDERGDTQYF. Written as DNA, the CDR3 is TGCAGTGCCAAGCCCTGGGGACTAGATGAAAGAGGAGATACGCAGTATTTT.

The chain links TRBV7-3 to TRBJ2-1; D remains unclear. The germline CDR1 and CDR2 sequences are SGHTA and FQGTGA. V lost 1 base and J lost 5, with 6 bases in between. This CDR3 is 13 amino acids long. The CDR3 is CASSLRQNNEQFF. The CDR3, as DNA: TGTGCCAGCAGCTTAAGGCAGAACAATGAGCAGTTCTTC.